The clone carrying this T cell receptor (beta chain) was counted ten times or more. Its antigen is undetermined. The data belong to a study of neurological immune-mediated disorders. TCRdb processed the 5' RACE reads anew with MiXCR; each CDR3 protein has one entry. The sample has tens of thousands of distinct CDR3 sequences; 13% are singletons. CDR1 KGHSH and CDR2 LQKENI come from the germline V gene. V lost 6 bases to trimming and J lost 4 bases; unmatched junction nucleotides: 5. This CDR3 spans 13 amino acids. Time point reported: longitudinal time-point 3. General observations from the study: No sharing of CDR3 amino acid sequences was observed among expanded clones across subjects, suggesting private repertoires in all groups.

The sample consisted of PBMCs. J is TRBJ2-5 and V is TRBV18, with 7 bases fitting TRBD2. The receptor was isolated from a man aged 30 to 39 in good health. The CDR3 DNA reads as TGTGCCAGCTCCAGAGGGAGGGGAGAGACCCAGTACTTC. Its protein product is CASSRGRGETQYF. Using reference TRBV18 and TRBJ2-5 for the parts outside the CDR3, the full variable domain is NAGVMQNPRHLVRRRGQEARLRCSPMKGHSHVYWYRQLPEEGLKFMVYLQKENIIDESGMPKERFSAEFPKEGPSILRIQQVVRGDSAAYFCASSRGRGETQYFGPGTRLLVL.